This T cell receptor beta chain appears in the sequencing data of a study of blood T cell repertoires in COVID-19. Overall study context: Sites in the United States, Italy and Spain provided acute and convalescent COVID-19 samples. T cells, B-cell-depleted T cells, or PBMCs provided the cDNA or gDNA that served as material.

This CDR3 spans 15 amino acids. Per germline, CDR1 LNHDA and CDR2 SQIVND (reference sequence). V shed 3 bases, J shed 4 bases, and the junction held 6 bases outside the gene matches. Original processing methods: Counts of nucleated cells, estimated from reference gene primer amplification, were obtained. Clones were read by immunoSEQ multiplex PCR, and TCRdb kept only the in-frame ones, dropping some. V, J and clone size reflect that table, while D and trimming were determined from the DNA. The table records roughly 150,000 clones, roughly 80% of them present only once. This chain joins TRBV19 and TRBJ2-3, with 8 nucleotides matching TRBD2. The sample comprised peripheral blood. The clonotype was recovered from a woman aged 80 or older with COVID-19, enrolled during active disease. The CDR3 nucleotides read TGTGCCAGTAGTATGAACGGGAGGGCTCCAGATACGCAGTATTTT. Protein sequence: CASSMNGRAPDTQYF.